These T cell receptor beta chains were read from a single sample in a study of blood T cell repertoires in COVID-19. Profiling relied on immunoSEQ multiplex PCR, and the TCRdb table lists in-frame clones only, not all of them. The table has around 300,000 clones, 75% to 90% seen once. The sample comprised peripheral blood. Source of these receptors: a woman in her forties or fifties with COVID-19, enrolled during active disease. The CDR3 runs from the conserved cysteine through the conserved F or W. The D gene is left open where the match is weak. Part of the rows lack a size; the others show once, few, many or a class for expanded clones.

CDR3nt: TGTGCCAGTAGTATAGAGGGGGCGAAAGGCAATCAGCCCCAGCATTTT
CDR3aa: CASSIEGAKGNQPQHF
v_gene: TRBV19
j_gene: TRBJ1-5
d_gene: .
abundance: .

CDR3nt: TGTGCCAGCAGGGATAGGACCGGGACTACCTACACAGATACGCAGTATTTT
CDR3aa: CASRDRTGTTYTDTQYF
v_gene: TRBV2
j_gene: TRBJ2-3
d_gene: TRBD2
abundance: .

CDR3nt: TGTGCCACTTCTTGGACTAGCGGGAAAAGTGAGCAGTTCTTC
CDR3aa: CATSWTSGKSEQFF
v_gene: TRBV11-2
j_gene: TRBJ2-1
d_gene: TRBD2
abundance: .

CDR3nt: TGCGCCAGCAGCTTTGGGGACAGGGGTCAGCCCCAGCATTTT
CDR3aa: CASSFGDRGQPQHF
v_gene: TRBV5-1
j_gene: TRBJ1-5
d_gene: TRBD1
abundance: .

CDR3nt: TGCGCCAGCAGCTTGGCCAGCGGTCAGCCCCAGCATTTT
CDR3aa: CASSLASGQPQHF
v_gene: TRBV5-1
j_gene: TRBJ1-5
d_gene: .
abundance: few

CDR3nt: TGTGCCAGCAGCTATCGGACAGACGGGGAAAAACTGTTTTTT
CDR3aa: CASSYRTDGEKLFF
v_gene: TRBV13
j_gene: TRBJ1-4
d_gene: .
abundance: .

CDR3nt: TGCGCCAGCAGCTTGGCCTCCGGGGTCGGGGAGCAGTACTTC
CDR3aa: CASSLASGVGEQYF
v_gene: TRBV5-1
j_gene: TRBJ2-7
d_gene: .
abundance: few

CDR3nt: TGTGCCAGTAGTTTGTTGCGTTCCTCCTACAATGAGCAGTTCTTC
CDR3aa: CASSLLRSSYNEQFF
v_gene: TRBV19
j_gene: TRBJ2-1
d_gene: .
abundance: .

CDR3nt: TGTGCCAGCAGTAGATTTGGCGGCCCGACGACGAACACTGAAGCTTTCTTT
CDR3aa: CASSRFGGPTTNTEAFF
v_gene: TRBV6-6
j_gene: TRBJ1-1
d_gene: .
abundance: .

CDR3nt: TGTGCCAGCAGTGAAGCAGAGGCCATGAACACTGAAGCTTTCTTT
CDR3aa: CASSEAEAMNTEAFF
v_gene: TRBV6-1
j_gene: TRBJ1-1
d_gene: .
abundance: .

CDR3nt: TGTGCCAGCAGACTAGCGGTGAATGAGCAGTTCTTC
CDR3aa: CASRLAVNEQFF
v_gene: TRBV2
j_gene: TRBJ2-1
d_gene: TRBD2
abundance: .

CDR3nt: TGTGCCATCAGTGGGACAGACTCTGGAAACACCATATATTTT
CDR3aa: CAISGTDSGNTIYF
v_gene: TRBV10-3
j_gene: TRBJ1-3
d_gene: .
abundance: .

CDR3nt: TGTGCCAGCAGCCTCAGCGGGAGCTCCTACAATGAGCAGTTCTTC
CDR3aa: CASSLSGSSYNEQFF
v_gene: TRBV9
j_gene: TRBJ2-1
d_gene: TRBD2
abundance: .

CDR3nt: TGTGCCAGTAGTATCGTATCAGGGGACGAGCAGTACTTC
CDR3aa: CASSIVSGDEQYF
v_gene: TRBV19
j_gene: TRBJ2-7
d_gene: .
abundance: .

CDR3nt: TGCAGCGCGTTCTGGGGGGGCTCTGAAGCTTTCTTT
CDR3aa: CSAFWGGSEAFF
v_gene: TRBV29-1
j_gene: TRBJ1-1
d_gene: .
abundance: .

CDR3nt: TGTGCCAGCAGCCCTACTAGCGGAACCTCCTACAATGAGCAGTTCTTC
CDR3aa: CASSPTSGTSYNEQFF
v_gene: TRBV7-6
j_gene: TRBJ2-1
d_gene: TRBD2
abundance: .

CDR3nt: TGCGCCAGCAGCTTGCCCCGGGGGAAAAACACTGAAGCTTTCTTT
CDR3aa: CASSLPRGKNTEAFF
v_gene: TRBV5-1
j_gene: TRBJ1-1
d_gene: .
abundance: once

CDR3nt: TGTGCCAGCAGCCAACACCTAGCGGACGAGCAGTTCTTC
CDR3aa: CASSQHLADEQFF
v_gene: TRBV3-1/TRBV3-2
j_gene: TRBJ2-1
d_gene: TRBD2
abundance: once

CDR3nt: TGTGCCAGCAGTTTCTCCTCAGCGGGAGGTTATTACAATGAGCAGTTCTTC
CDR3aa: CASSFSSAGGYYNEQFF
v_gene: TRBV27
j_gene: TRBJ2-1
d_gene: TRBD2
abundance: .

CDR3nt: TGTGCCTGGAGTATGAACAGGGATGAGCAGTTCTTC
CDR3aa: CAWSMNRDEQFF
v_gene: TRBV30
j_gene: TRBJ2-1
d_gene: .
abundance: .

CDR3nt: TGCGCCAGCAGCCCCCTGACAGCGGGGAACACCGGGGAGCTGTTTTTT
CDR3aa: CASSPLTAGNTGELFF
v_gene: TRBV5-1
j_gene: TRBJ2-2
d_gene: .
abundance: .

CDR3nt: TGTGCCAGCAGTTCCCCACACGAGGGTGGAGCTGAAGCTTTCTTT
CDR3aa: CASSSPHEGGAEAFF
v_gene: TRBV28
j_gene: TRBJ1-1
d_gene: .
abundance: .

CDR3nt: TGTGCCAGCAAAGCCCCGGGACAGGGGTCGGGCGAGCAGTACTTC
CDR3aa: CASKAPGQGSGEQYF
v_gene: TRBV6-5
j_gene: TRBJ2-7
d_gene: TRBD1
abundance: .

CDR3nt: TGTGCTAGTGGTTTGGTTCCCCGGGACAGGTTTCCCTCTGGGGCCAACGTCCTGACTTTC
CDR3aa: CASGLVPRDRFPSGANVLTF
v_gene: TRBV12-5
j_gene: TRBJ2-6
d_gene: TRBD1
abundance: once

CDR3nt: TGCAGTGCTAGTCTTAGCGGGACCCACCGCTACGAGCAGTACTTC
CDR3aa: CSASLSGTHRYEQYF
v_gene: TRBV20-1
j_gene: TRBJ2-7
d_gene: TRBD2
abundance: .

CDR3nt: TGTGCCTGGAACCCTCGGACAGGGGACACTGAAGCTTTCTTT
CDR3aa: CAWNPRTGDTEAFF
v_gene: TRBV30
j_gene: TRBJ1-1
d_gene: TRBD1
abundance: .

CDR3nt: TGTGCCAGCAGCCAAGAAGGAGGTCCAGAGACCCAGTACTTC
CDR3aa: CASSQEGGPETQYF
v_gene: TRBV3-1/TRBV3-2
j_gene: TRBJ2-5
d_gene: .
abundance: once

CDR3nt: TGTGCCAGCAGTGGACAGGGTCCTAATTCACCCCTCCACTTT
CDR3aa: CASSGQGPNSPLHF
v_gene: TRBV2
j_gene: TRBJ1-6
d_gene: TRBD1
abundance: .

CDR3nt: TGTGCCAGCAGCGAAGGACTAGCGGTTAAAGAGACCCAGTACTTC
CDR3aa: CASSEGLAVKETQYF
v_gene: TRBV9
j_gene: TRBJ2-5
d_gene: TRBD2
abundance: .

CDR3nt: TGTGCCAGCAGCCGCAACAGGGTAACTAATGAAAAACTGTTTTTT
CDR3aa: CASSRNRVTNEKLFF
v_gene: TRBV11-2
j_gene: TRBJ1-4
d_gene: .
abundance: .

CDR3nt: TGCGCCAGCAGCGCCTGGGTCCTAGCGGGACTATACAATGAGCAGTTCTTC
CDR3aa: CASSAWVLAGLYNEQFF
v_gene: TRBV4-1
j_gene: TRBJ2-1
d_gene: TRBD2
abundance: .

CDR3nt: TGTGCCAGCAGCTACGGGGAGACCCAGTACTTC
CDR3aa: CASSYGETQYF
v_gene: TRBV7-9
j_gene: TRBJ2-5
d_gene: .
abundance: .